This T cell receptor beta chain stems from a study of blood T cell repertoires in COVID-19. Study details: The United States, Italy and Spain provided the acute and convalescent COVID-19 samples. The analysed material was cDNA or gDNA that came from T cells, B-cell-depleted T cells, or PBMCs.

The CDR3 totals 20 residues. The V end was cut by 1 base, the J end by 2 bases, with 21 bases between. Germline CDR1 reads LNHDA; CDR2 reads SQIVND (reference sequence). Original methodology: Estimates of nucleated cell counts were drawn from the amplification of reference gene primers. The repertoire was sequenced with immunoSEQ multiplex PCR; TCRdb's copy has only in-frame clones and lacks some. The V and J calls and the clone size are those of that table, but D and trimming were determined from the DNA. The repertoire consists of about 97,000 clones, with about 83% occurring once and the leading ten covering 15%.

The source of this sequence is a human donor in a cohort sampled during active COVID-19. The chain joins TRBV19 to TRBJ2-6, with a tentative D call TRBD1 (6 bases). The sequenced sample consisted of peripheral blood. The CDR3 nucleotides read TGTGCCAGTAGTATAGCCCTCCTTACAGGGAAGTTGACTGGGGCCAACGTCCTGACTTTC. It encodes CASSIALLTGKLTGANVLTF.